This TCR beta chain comes out of a study of CD8+CD57+ T cells in acquired aplastic anemia. Background on the study: CD4+ and CD8+ cells, once sorted, gave DNA averaging about 3 ug. Read counts for CD4+ cells (from healthy donors) averaged around 11 million.

Study-wide findings and caveats: Overlap between patients and controls comprised roughly 30 CD8+ CDR3 sequences. No significant difference in CD8+ Simpson's diversity was found between patients and controls.

Researchers used genomic DNA as the template to profile TCR beta VDJ and CDR3. TCRdb processed the reads anew with MiXCR; each CDR3 protein has one entry. The data contain fewer than 250,000 distinct CDR3 sequences, 50% to 55% of them singletons. Regarding this clonotype: The target antigen is unknown.

Sequenced input: sorted CD4+, CD8+, or CD8+CD57+ T cells (not recorded which) from PBMCs. The sequence came from a human donor in good health, serving as a control.

CDR3 protein: CASSLAQGDGYTF. The CDR3 DNA reads TGTGCCAGCAGCTTAGCGCAGGGGGATGGCTACACCTTC. The J gene is TRBJ1-2, the V gene TRBV7-6; TRBD1 matches 7 bases. CDR1 SGHVS and CDR2 FNYEAQ come from the germline V gene. CDR3 length equals 13 residues. The ends lost 0 bases at V and 6 bases at J; junction bases unmatched: 1. Full variable domain (remainder filled in from reference TRBV7-6 and TRBJ1-2): GAGVSQSPRYKVTKRGQDVALRCDPISGHVSLYWYRQALGQGPEFLTYFNYEAQQDKSGLPNDRFSAERPEGSISTLTIQRTEQRDSAMYRCASSLAQGDGYTFGSGTRLTVV.